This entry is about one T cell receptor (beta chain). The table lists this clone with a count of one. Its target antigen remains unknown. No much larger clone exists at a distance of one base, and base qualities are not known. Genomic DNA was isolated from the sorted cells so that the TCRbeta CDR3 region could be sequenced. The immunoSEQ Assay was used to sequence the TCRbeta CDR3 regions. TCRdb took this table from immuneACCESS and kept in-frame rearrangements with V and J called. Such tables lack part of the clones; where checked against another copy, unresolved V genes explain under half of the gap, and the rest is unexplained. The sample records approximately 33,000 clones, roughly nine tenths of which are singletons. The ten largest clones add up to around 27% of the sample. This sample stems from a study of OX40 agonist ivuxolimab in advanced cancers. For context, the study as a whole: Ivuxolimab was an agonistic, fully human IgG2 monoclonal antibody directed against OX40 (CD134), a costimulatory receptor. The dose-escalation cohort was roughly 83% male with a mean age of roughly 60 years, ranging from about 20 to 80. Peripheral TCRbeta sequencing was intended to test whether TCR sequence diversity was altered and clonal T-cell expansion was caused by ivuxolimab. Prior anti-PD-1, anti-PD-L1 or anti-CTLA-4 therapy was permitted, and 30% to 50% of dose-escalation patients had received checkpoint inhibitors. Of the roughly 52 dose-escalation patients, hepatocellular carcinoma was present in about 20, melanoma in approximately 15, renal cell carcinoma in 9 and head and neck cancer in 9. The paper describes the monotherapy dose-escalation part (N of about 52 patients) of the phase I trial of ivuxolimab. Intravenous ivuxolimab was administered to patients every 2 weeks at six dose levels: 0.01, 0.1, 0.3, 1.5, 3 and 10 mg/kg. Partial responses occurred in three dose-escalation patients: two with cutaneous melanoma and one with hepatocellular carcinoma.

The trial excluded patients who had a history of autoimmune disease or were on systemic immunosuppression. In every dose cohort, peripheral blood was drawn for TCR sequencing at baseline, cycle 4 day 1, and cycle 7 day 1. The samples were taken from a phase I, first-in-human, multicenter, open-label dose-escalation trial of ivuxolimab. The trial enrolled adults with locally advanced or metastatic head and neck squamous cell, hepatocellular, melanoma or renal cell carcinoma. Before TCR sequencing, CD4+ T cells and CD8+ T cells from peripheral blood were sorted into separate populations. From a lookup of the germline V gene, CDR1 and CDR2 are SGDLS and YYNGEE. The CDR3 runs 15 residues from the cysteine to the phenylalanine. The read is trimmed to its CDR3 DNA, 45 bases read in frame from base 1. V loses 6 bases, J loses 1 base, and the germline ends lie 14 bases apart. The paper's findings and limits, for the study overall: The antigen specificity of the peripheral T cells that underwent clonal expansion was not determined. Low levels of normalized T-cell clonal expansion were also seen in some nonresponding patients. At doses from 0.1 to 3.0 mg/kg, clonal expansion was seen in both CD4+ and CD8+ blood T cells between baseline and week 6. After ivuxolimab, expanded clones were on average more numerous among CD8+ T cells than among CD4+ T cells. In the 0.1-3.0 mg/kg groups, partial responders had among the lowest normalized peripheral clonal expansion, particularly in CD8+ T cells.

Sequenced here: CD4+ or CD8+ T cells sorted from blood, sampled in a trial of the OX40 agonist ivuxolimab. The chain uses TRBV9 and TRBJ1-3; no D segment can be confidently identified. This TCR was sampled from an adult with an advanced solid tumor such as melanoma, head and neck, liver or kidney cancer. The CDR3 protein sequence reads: CASTPGWGSGNTIYF. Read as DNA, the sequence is TGTGCCAGCACCCCCGGTTGGGGTTCTGGAAACACCATATATTTT.